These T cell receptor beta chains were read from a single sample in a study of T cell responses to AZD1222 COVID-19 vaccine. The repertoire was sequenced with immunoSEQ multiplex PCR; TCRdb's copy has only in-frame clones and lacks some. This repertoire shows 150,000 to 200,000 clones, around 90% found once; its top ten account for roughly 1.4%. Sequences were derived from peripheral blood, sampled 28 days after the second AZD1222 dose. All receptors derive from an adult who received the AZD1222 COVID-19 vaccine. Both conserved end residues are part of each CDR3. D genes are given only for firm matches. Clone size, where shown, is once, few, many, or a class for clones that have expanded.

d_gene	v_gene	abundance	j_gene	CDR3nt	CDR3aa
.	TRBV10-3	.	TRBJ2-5	TGTGCCATCAGTGATGCCGGAGGGGGTCAAGAGACCCAGTACTTC	CAISDAGGGQETQYF
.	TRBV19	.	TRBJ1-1	TGTGCCAGTAGTACTTACAGGAGTCAAACTGAAGCTTTCTTT	CASSTYRSQTEAFF
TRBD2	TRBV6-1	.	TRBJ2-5	TGTGCCAGCAGTGAAGAATGGCCCGGGGGGATCTTAGAGACCCAGTACTTC	CASSEEWPGGILETQYF
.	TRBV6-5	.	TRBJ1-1	TGTGCCAGCATTGGGGGCAGTGAAGCTTTCTTT	CASIGGSEAFF
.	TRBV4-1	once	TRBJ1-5	TGCGCCAGCAGCCAAGGAGTGGCCCTAGGGGGGTATAGCAATCAGCCCCAGCATTTT	CASSQGVALGGYSNQPQHF
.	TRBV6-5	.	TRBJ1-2	TGTGCCAGCAGTATACCACAAGTACTGAACTATGGCTACACCTTC	CASSIPQVLNYGYTF
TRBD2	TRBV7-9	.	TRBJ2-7	TGTGCCAGCAGCTTAGTAACTAGCGGGAGGGCTCCCCGAAGCGAGCAGTACTTC	CASSLVTSGRAPRSEQYF
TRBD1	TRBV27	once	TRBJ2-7	TGTGCCAGCAGTTTAAAAGGGACAGTCTCCTACGAGCAGTACTTC	CASSLKGTVSYEQYF
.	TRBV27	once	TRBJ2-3	TGTGCCAGCAGTTCTGTCAGCGCAGATACGCAGTATTTT	CASSSVSADTQYF
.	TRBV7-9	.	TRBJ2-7	TGTGCCAGCAGCTTCCCGGGGGAGTGGAGGACCGTGAGCTCCTACGAGCAGTACTTC	CASSFPGEWRTVSSYEQYF
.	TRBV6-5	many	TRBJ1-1	TGTGCCAGCAGTTACGGGCTGCCACCGAACACTGAAGCTTTCTTT	CASSYGLPPNTEAFF
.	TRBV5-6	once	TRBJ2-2	TGTGCCAGCAGCTTGGACAGGGACACCGGGGAGCTGTTTTTT	CASSLDRDTGELFF
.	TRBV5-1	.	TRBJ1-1	TGCGCCAGCGGGTGGGGGAGAGGGAACACTGAAGCTTTCTTT	CASGWGRGNTEAFF
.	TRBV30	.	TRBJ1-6	TGTGCCTGGAGGAACCTGAGGGGCTATAATTCACCCCTCCACTTT	CAWRNLRGYNSPLHF
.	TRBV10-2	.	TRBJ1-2	TGCGCCAGCAGGCTGACGGAAGACTATGGCTACACCTTC	CASRLTEDYGYTF
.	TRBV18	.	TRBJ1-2	TGTGCCAGCTCACCATCGGCAGCTAACTATGGCTACACCTTC	CASSPSAANYGYTF
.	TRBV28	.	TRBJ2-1	TGTGCCGCCGCGGGGGCTGGGGCTTACAATGAGCAGTTCTTC	CAAAGAGAYNEQFF
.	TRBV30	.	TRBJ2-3	TGTGCCTGGAGTGTAAGAAGGGGGAGGGGTAGCACAGATACGCAGTATTTT	CAWSVRRGRGSTDTQYF
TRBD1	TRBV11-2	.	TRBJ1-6	TGTGCCAGCAGCTTACGGATAGGGGGCCGAGATAATTCACCCCTCCACTTT	CASSLRIGGRDNSPLHF
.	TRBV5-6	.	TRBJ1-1	TGTGCCAGCAGCTCGTCCAGGAGTGAAGCTTTCTTT	CASSSSRSEAFF
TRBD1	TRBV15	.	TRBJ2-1	TGTGCCACCAGCAGGGGACAGGGTTCCAATGAGCAGTTCTTC	CATSRGQGSNEQFF
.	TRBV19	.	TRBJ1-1	TGTGCCAGTAGTATAGATCGGATTAAACCTGAAGCTTTCTTT	CASSIDRIKPEAFF
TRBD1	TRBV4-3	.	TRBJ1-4	TGCGCCAGCAGCCAAGAAGACAGGGCAAATGAAAAACTGTTTTTT	CASSQEDRANEKLFF
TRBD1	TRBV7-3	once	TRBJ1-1	TGTGCCAGCAGCCCACAGGGGGGCCCGACCGAAGCTTTCTTT	CASSPQGGPTEAFF
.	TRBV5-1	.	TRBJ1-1	TGCGCCAGCAGCTTGGAGGCAGGGTTGAACACTGAAGCTTTCTTT	CASSLEAGLNTEAFF
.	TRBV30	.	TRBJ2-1	TGTGCCTGGAATGGCAATTACAATGAGCAGTTCTTC	CAWNGNYNEQFF
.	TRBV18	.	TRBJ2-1	TGTGCCAGCTCACCCCAGGGAGAGTCCTACAATGAGCAGTTCTTC	CASSPQGESYNEQFF
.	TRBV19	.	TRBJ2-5	TGTGCCAGTAGTCCCAGGACAAAGGAGACCCAGTACTTC	CASSPRTKETQYF
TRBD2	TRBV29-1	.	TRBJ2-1	TGCAGCGCCGCGGGACTAGCGGGGAACAATGAGCAGTTCTTC	CSAAGLAGNNEQFF
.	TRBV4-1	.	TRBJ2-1	TGCGCCAGCAGCCAAGATATATGGTCTACACGCAATGAGCAGTTCTTC	CASSQDIWSTRNEQFF
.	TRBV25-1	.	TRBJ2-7	TGTGCCAGCAGGCCCTCCGGTGCAATTTACGAGCAGTACTTC	CASRPSGAIYEQYF
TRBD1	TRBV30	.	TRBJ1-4	TGTGCCTGGGCCCTAAGGGACAGGGTATCGGCCGGCCACAAAAAACTGTTTTTT	CAWALRDRVSAGHKKLFF
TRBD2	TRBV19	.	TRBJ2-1	TGTGCCAGTAGGACGGCCCGACTAGCGGGGGGGCTGGGCTACAATGAGCAGTTCTTC	CASRTARLAGGLGYNEQFF
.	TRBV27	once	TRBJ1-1	TGTGCCAGCAGTTACGGGCAACCGGTCACTGAAGCTTTCTTT	CASSYGQPVTEAFF
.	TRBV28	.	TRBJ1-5	TGTGCCAGCAGTGCATGGGATCAGCCCCAGCATTTT	CASSAWDQPQHF
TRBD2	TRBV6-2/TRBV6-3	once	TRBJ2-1	TGTGCCAGCAGTTATGGGACGGGGGAGGGCCGAAATGAGCAGTTCTTC	CASSYGTGEGRNEQFF
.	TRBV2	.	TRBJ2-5	TGTGCCAGCAGTGGAGGGCAGAATCCCCAAGAGACCCAGTACTTC	CASSGGQNPQETQYF
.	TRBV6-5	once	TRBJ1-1	TGTGCCAGCAGTTACTCCGGGGTCGTGAACACTGAAGCTTTCTTT	CASSYSGVVNTEAFF
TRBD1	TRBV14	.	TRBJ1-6	TGTGCCAGCAGCCAAGCGCCGGGAGGGGGCTGGTCACCCCTCCACTTT	CASSQAPGGGWSPLHF
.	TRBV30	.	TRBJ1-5	TGTGCCTGGAGTGTAAACTCCATGGGGAGTCAGCCCCAGCATTTT	CAWSVNSMGSQPQHF
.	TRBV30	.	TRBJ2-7	TGTGCCTGGAGTGTACAGGGAGGCGAGCAGTACTTC	CAWSVQGGEQYF
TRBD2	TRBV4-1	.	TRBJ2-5	TGCGCCAGCAGCCGGGGACCTAGCGGGCAAGAGACCCAGTACTTC	CASSRGPSGQETQYF
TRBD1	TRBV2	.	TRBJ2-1	TGTGCCAGCAGTGGGGACAGCTCCTACAATGAGCAGTTCTTC	CASSGDSSYNEQFF
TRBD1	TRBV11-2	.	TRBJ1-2	TGTGCCAGCAGCTTAGATAGGGACAGCTACTATGGCTACACCTTC	CASSLDRDSYYGYTF
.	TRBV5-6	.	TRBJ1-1	TGTGCCAGCAGCTCTCTAGGGGAGGCAGGCCTTAAAGCTTTCTTT	CASSSLGEAGLKAFF
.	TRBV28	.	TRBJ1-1	TGTGCCAGCAGTCTTACAGGGTCCACTGAAGCTTTCTTT	CASSLTGSTEAFF
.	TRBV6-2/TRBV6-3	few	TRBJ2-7	TGTGCCAGCAGTCGGATAGATCACTACGAGCAGTACTTC	CASSRIDHYEQYF
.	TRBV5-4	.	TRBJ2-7	TGTGCCAGCAGCTCCGGGACCCAACGGGGAGCCTACGAGCAGTACTTC	CASSSGTQRGAYEQYF
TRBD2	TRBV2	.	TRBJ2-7	TGTGCCAGCAGTGTAGGCGGGAGGGTAGACGAGCAGTACTTC	CASSVGGRVDEQYF
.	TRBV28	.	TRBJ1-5	TGTGCCAGCACCCCGGGACCCCAGCCCCAGCATTTT	CASTPGPQPQHF
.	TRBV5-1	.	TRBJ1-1	TGCGCCAGCAGCCCTGCCGGGAACACTGAAGCTTTCTTT	CASSPAGNTEAFF
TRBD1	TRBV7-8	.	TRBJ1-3	TGTGCCAGCAGCTTAGTAGGGGACAGGGTACCTCACTCTGGAAACACCATATATTTT	CASSLVGDRVPHSGNTIYF
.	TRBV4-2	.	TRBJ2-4	TGTGCCAGCAGCCAAGACCCCCCGGTAGCCAGGACTGTAGCCAAAAACATTCAGTACTTC	CASSQDPPVARTVAKNIQYF
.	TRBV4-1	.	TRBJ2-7	TGCGCCAGCAGCCAGGGGGTCTCCTACGAGCAGTACTTC	CASSQGVSYEQYF